These 4 T cell receptor beta chains were all obtained from the same sample, sequenced in a study of blood T cells in healthy people across ages. Combining a sample-barcoded 5' primer with a J-beta primer mix, a second PCR ran for roughly 7 to 11 cycles. One entry per CDR3 protein, called by TCRdb with MiXCR from the 5' RACE reads. The top ten clones hold 10% to 15% of a sample with roughly 800,000 distinct CDR3 sequences, approximately 35% of them seen once. Sample: blood. All receptors derive from a man between 18 and 35 years old in good health.

This clonotype was recorded a few times. The chain couples TRBV18 to TRBJ1-1, with 10 nucleotides matching TRBD1. Germline V lookup: CDR1 KGHSH, CDR2 LQKENI. The CDR3 has 16 amino acids. The junction had 17 bases not matched to a gene; V was cut back by 6 bases and J by 10 bases. The CDR3 region is CASSSGTGANLGVAFF. CDR3 nucleotides: TGTGCCAGCTCGTCCGGGACAGGGGCAAACCTGGGAGTAGCTTTCTTT.

V gene TRBV20-1 combines with J gene TRBJ1-1, with 7 bases that match TRBD1. V lost 4 bases, J lost 1 base, and 3 bases stayed unmatched. The germline V gene encodes CDR1 DFQATT and CDR2 SNEGSKA (reference sequence). This CDR3 has 13 residues. CDR3 sequence: CSAKQGTNTEAFF. The DNA for the CDR3 is TGCAGTGCTAAACAGGGGACGAACACTGAAGCTTTCTTT.

The rearrangement uses TRBV2 and TRBJ1-1, with a weak D call TRBD1 (6 bases). The CDR3 is made up of 15 amino acids. Germline V gene sequence: CDR1 SNHLY, CDR2 FYNNEI. Trimming took off 7 bases at V and 1 base at J, with 16 bases between the two ends. The CDR3 sequence is CASKRAGGTNTEAFF. The CDR3 DNA reads as TGTGCCAGCAAACGGGCCGGGGGCACGAACACTGAAGCTTTCTTT.

This clonotype came up many times. CDR3 residues: CSRRSQETQYF. The CDR3 region has the DNA TGCAGCCGACGCTCACAAGAGACCCAGTACTTC. This chain connects TRBV20-1 to TRBJ2-5; the D is unclear. The CDR3 is 11 amino acids. The V gene's germline CDR1 is DFQATT and CDR2 SNEGSKA (reference sequence).